This TCR beta chain emerged from a study of shared clonotypes between healthy human individuals. Clones were read by immunoSEQ multiplex PCR, and TCRdb kept only the in-frame ones, dropping some. Of a few million clones in the sample, 80% to 95% were seen once. V lost 3 bases to trimming and J lost 0 bases, with 12 bases between them. The length of the CDR3 is 16 residues. From germline, CDR1 is SGHVS and CDR2 FQNEAQ. As to this clone: The antigen remains unidentified.

General study points: In a handful of donors, around 5% of naive CD4 clonotypes appeared in common.

This TCR came from a man between 18 and 35 years old in good health. Some clones in this sample may be carry-over from other donors' samples. V is TRBV7-8 and J is TRBJ1-3, with TRBD1 as a possible D gene (6 bases). The sequencing sample was made of naive CD4+ T cells from PBMCs. Subset in this sample: CD45RA+ positively selected. The CDR3 coding sequence is TGTGCCAGCAGCTTCGGACAGACCTCCTCTGGAAACACCATATATTTT. The encoded protein is CASSFGQTSSGNTIYF.